The 9 T cell receptor beta chains below come from one sample, sequenced in a study of breast tumors, draining lymph nodes, adjacent tissues. Axillary draining lymph nodes of breast cancer patients supplied the node samples. In TCRdb, the multiplex PCR reads were re-called with MiXCR into one record per CDR3 protein. The sample includes 85,000 to 130,000 distinct CDR3 sequences, around 21% of them seen just once. Sequencing was carried out using axillary lymph node tissue. The receptors derive from a female donor with breast cancer. Some clones in this sample may be carry-over from other donors' samples.

J is TRBJ2-5 and V is TRBV11-2, with D tentatively TRBD2 (6 bases). Deletions cut 2 bases from V and 5 bases from J, with 9 bases between. CDR1 and CDR2 from the germline V gene are SGHAT and FQNNGV. CDR3 length: 13 amino acids. CDR3 loop: CASSLRTMETQYF. The CDR3 DNA sequence: TGTGCCAGCAGCTTAAGGACTATGGAGACCCAGTACTTC.

As regards this clonotype: Being one base from a much bigger clone, this may be a read error. The chain carries TRBV7-9 and TRBJ1-2; D perhaps matches TRBD1 (6 bases). V was shortened by 3 bases and J by 4 bases, with 15 bases between the two germline ends. Germline loops: CDR1 SEHNR, CDR2 FQNEAQ (reference sequence). This CDR3 has 15 amino acids. DNA for the CDR3: TGTGCCAGCAGCTTGGGGACAAGCAAACCCTATGGCTACACCTTC. This encodes CASSLGTSKPYGYTF.

This clonotype was recorded a few times. The chain links TRBV27 to TRBJ2-3; no definite D call. Per germline, CDR1 MNHEY and CDR2 SMNVEV (reference sequence). Trimming took 3 bases from V and 4 from J, leaving 5 bases between them. The CDR3 contains 12 residues. The DNA of the CDR3 is TGTGCCAGCAGTTTCACCCCAGATACGCAGTATTTT. Its translation: CASSFTPDTQYF.

This clonotype was counted at least ten times. V gene TRBV6-1 combines with J gene TRBJ1-4, with 10 nucleotides matching TRBD1. Losses at the gene ends were 8 bases for V and 10 bases for J; bases not matched to a gene: 10. The germline V gene has CDR1 MNHNS and CDR2 SASEGT. The CDR3 runs to 14 residues. CDR3: CASVKDRGRAKLFF. CDR3 in DNA: TGTGCCAGCGTTAAAGACAGGGGGCGGGCAAAACTGTTTTTT.

This clonotype was seen more than once but under ten times. A much bigger clone sits one base away, suggesting this may be a read error. The chain employs TRBV7-9 and TRBJ2-7; D is perhaps TRBD1 or TRBD2 (5 bases each). Trimming removed 1 base from V and 2 bases from J, with 9 bases in between. There are 14 residues in the CDR3. Germline CDR1 reads SEHNR; CDR2 reads FQNEAQ (reference sequence). CDR3 DNA: TGTGCCAGCAGCTTAGTACGGGACGCCTACGAGCAGTACTTC. Encoded protein: CASSLVRDAYEQYF.

In its sample, this clonotype was seen many times. The chain is built from TRBV5-5 and TRBJ2-7; no reliable D call. The CDR3 has 14 residues. Trimming stripped 0 bases from V and 3 bases from J, with 10 bases between. Germline CDR1 SGHKS, CDR2 YYEKEE (reference sequence). In DNA form, the CDR3 reads TGTGCCAGCAGCTTGGGTCACAGTAGCTACGAGCAGTACTTC. This gives the protein CASSLGHSSYEQYF.

The rearrangement links TRBV6-6 to TRBJ2-2, with D maybe TRBD1 (5 bases). Between the trimmed V and J ends, which lost 3 bases and 0 bases, there was a span of 11 bases. The germline CDR1 and CDR2 sequences are MNHNY and SVGAGI (reference sequence). This CDR3 comprises 16 residues. CDR3 region: CASSYKPGTNTGELFF. The CDR3, as DNA: TGTGCCAGCAGTTATAAGCCAGGGACGAACACCGGGGAGCTGTTTTTT.

The chain links TRBV5-4 to TRBJ2-1; 8 bases line up with TRBD2. The CDR3 has 15 residues. In germline, CDR1 is SGHNT, CDR2 YYREEE (reference sequence). Losses at the gene ends were 5 bases for V and 7 bases for J; bases not matched to a gene: 11. The CDR3 coding sequence is TGTGCCAGCAGGTCGAACGGGAGGGCCTTGAATGAGCAGTTCTTC. Translation: CASRSNGRALNEQFF.

This clonotype was observed at least ten times. The chain links TRBV27 to TRBJ1-5; possibly TRBD1 for D (6 bases). Germline CDR1 is MNHEY and CDR2 is SMNVEV (reference sequence). This CDR3 region has 15 residues. V dropped 3 bases and J dropped 1 base, with 10 bases sitting between them. The CDR3 loop reads CASSFKGQSNQPQHF. Written as DNA, the CDR3 is TGTGCCAGCAGTTTTAAAGGACAGAGCAATCAGCCCCAGCATTTT.